This is a list of T cell receptor beta chains from one sample in a study of T cell responses to AZD1222 COVID-19 vaccine. Generated by immunoSEQ multiplex PCR, the TCRdb table keeps only in-frame clones and is missing some. This sample yields approximately 110,000 clones, of which about 92% are seen a single time; approximately 7.9% belongs to the top ten. This specimen was peripheral blood, taken 28 days after the second AZD1222 dose. Receptors were obtained from an adult who received the AZD1222 COVID-19 vaccine. Both conserved end residues are part of each CDR3.

TRBJ1-2 | TRBV3-1/TRBV3-2 | CASSQSTTRYTF
TRBJ1-4 | TRBV15 | CATSRGPGQGATNEKLLGVGLFF
TRBJ2-1 | TRBV3-1/TRBV3-2 | CASSLLAGEGEQFF
TRBJ1-5 | TRBV6-5 | CASRGTGGDNQPQHF
TRBJ2-1 | TRBV5-1 | CASSLPSNEQFF
TRBJ1-1 | TRBV7-2 | CASSFKGQNPTEAFF
TRBJ1-4 | TRBV18 | CASSRPGGYEKLFF
TRBJ2-7 | TRBV11-2 | CASIRGGSYEQYF
TRBJ1-1 | TRBV28 | CASSHKAGRGLYRAFF
TRBJ1-5 | TRBV6-5 | CASSPIWDQPQHF